This entry concerns a single T cell receptor (beta chain). Its antigen is not known. These data come from a study of CD8 T cells in Susac syndrome. Whole-study findings and limits: TCR sequencing and HLA analysis covered a relatively small number of individuals.

Controls were healthy donors (matched for age and sex). The germline CDR1 and CDR2 sequences are MNHEY and SMNVEV (reference sequence). Trimming cost V 4 bases and J 3 bases, with 9 bases left between them. This CDR3 is built from 14 residues. RNA amounts of roughly 0.45 to 1 ug underwent reverse transcription with random hexamers. By means of immunoSEQ multiplex PCR, TCR beta CDR3 spanning 54 Vbeta and 13 Jbeta underwent amplification. TCRdb itself ran the immunoSEQ multiplex PCR reads through MiXCR, one entry per CDR3 protein. The data contain about 130,000 distinct CDR3 sequences, about 95% of them singletons.

The chain has TRBV27 and TRBJ1-4; D perhaps matches TRBD1 (5 bases). The sample was CD4+ T cells from PBMCs. The receptor comes from a human donor in good health. As DNA, the CDR3 is TGTGCCAGCAGTTGGCAGGGCCCTAATGAAAAACTGTTTTTT. Translating gives CASSWQGPNEKLFF. Full variable domain (rest looked up from reference TRBV27 and TRBJ1-4): EAQVTQNPRYLITVTGKKLTVTCSQNMNHEYMSWYRQDPGLGLRQIYYSMNVEVTDKGDVPEGYKVSRKEKRNFPLILESPSPNQTSLYFCASSWQGPNEKLFFGSGTQLSVL.